This TCR beta chain was recovered during a study of CD8 T cells in Susac syndrome. This CDR3 is built from 14 residues. V shed 3 bases and J shed 0 bases, with 6 bases lying between them. Per the germline V gene, CDR1 is MGHRA and CDR2 is YSYEKL. Sequencing of TCR beta, carried out with a high-throughput approach, was applied to CD8+ and CD4+ T cells from the blood. Healthy donors acted as controls, with matching for age and sex. Negative isolation was used for CD8+ and CD4+ T cells and FACS enrichment for TEMRA cells. RNA in amounts of roughly 0.5 to 1 ug was reverse transcribed with random hexamers. The authors amplified TCR beta CDR3 across 54 Vbeta and 13 Jbeta using immunoSEQ multiplex PCR. TCRdb reanalysed the immunoSEQ multiplex PCR reads using MiXCR and keeps one entry per CDR3 protein. The table includes approximately 90,000 distinct CDR3 sequences, 80% to 95% detected once.

The receptor was isolated from a human donor in good health. V and J are TRBV4-1 and TRBJ2-1; no clear D gene. The sample taken for sequencing was CD8+ T cells from PBMCs. The CDR3 is CASSHRASYNEQFF. The DNA for the CDR3 is TGCGCCAGCAGCCATAGAGCCTCCTACAATGAGCAGTTCTTC.